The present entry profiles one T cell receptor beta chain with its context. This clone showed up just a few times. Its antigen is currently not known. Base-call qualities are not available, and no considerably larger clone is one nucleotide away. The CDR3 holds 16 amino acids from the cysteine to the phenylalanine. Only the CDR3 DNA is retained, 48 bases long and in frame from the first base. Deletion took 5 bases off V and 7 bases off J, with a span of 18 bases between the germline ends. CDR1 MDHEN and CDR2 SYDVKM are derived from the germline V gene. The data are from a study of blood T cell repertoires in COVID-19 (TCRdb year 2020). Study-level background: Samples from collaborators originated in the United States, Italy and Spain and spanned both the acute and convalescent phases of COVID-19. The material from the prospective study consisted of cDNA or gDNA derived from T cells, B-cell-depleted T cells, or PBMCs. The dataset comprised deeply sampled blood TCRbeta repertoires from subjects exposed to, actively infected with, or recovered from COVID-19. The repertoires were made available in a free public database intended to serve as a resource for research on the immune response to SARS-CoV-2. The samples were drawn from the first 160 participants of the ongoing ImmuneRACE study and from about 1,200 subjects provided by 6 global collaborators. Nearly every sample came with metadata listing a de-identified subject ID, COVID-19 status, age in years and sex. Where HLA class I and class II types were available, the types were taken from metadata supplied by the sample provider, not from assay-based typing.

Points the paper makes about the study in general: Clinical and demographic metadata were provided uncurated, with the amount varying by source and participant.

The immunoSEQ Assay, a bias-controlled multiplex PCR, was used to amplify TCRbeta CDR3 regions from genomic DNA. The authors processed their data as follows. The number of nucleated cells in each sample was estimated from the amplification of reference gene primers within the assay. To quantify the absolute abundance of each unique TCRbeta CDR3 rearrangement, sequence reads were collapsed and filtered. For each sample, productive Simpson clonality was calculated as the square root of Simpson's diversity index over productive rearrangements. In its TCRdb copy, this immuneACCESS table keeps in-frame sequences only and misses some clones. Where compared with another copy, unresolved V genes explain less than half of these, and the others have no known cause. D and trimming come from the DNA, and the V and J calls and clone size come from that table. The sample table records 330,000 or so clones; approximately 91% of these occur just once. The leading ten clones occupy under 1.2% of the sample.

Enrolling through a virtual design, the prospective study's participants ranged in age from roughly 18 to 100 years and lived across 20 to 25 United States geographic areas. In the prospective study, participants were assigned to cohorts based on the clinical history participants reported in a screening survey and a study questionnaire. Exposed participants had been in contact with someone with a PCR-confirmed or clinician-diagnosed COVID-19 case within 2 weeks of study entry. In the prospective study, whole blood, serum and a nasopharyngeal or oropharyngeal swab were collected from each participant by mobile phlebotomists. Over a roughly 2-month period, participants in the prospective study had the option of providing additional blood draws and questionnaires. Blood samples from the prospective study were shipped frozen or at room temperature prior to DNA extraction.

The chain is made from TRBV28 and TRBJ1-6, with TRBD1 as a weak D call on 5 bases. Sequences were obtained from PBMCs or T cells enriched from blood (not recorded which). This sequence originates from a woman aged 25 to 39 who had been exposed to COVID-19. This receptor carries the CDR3 CASSTPTGLTNSPLHF. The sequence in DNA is TGTGCCAGCAGTACCCCTACGGGACTTACCAATTCACCCCTCCACTTT.